The source of this T cell receptor beta chain is a study of blood T cell repertoires in COVID-19. As originally analysed: Amplification of reference gene primers was used by the study to estimate nucleated cell counts. Data came from immunoSEQ multiplex PCR; TCRdb stores just in-frame clones and leaves some out. The DNA gave D and trimming, while V, J and clone size come from that table. The sample holds 100,000 to 150,000 clones, roughly 84% seen once. The V segment lost 4 bases and the J segment 0 bases; nucleotides outside the gene matches: 18. Per the germline V gene, CDR1 is KGHDR and CDR2 is SFDVKD. The CDR3 contains 22 residues. This clone has just a few counts.

The V and J genes are TRBV24-1 and TRBJ2-1; 12 bases agree with TRBD1. The source is a man aged 55 to 70 with acute or convalescent COVID-19. Sequencing was done on a sample of peripheral blood. The CDR3 loop is CATSDPQPGQGASGPSYNEQFF. Here the CDR3 DNA reads TGTGCCACCAGTGACCCCCAACCGGGACAGGGGGCTAGCGGTCCCTCCTACAATGAGCAGTTCTTC.